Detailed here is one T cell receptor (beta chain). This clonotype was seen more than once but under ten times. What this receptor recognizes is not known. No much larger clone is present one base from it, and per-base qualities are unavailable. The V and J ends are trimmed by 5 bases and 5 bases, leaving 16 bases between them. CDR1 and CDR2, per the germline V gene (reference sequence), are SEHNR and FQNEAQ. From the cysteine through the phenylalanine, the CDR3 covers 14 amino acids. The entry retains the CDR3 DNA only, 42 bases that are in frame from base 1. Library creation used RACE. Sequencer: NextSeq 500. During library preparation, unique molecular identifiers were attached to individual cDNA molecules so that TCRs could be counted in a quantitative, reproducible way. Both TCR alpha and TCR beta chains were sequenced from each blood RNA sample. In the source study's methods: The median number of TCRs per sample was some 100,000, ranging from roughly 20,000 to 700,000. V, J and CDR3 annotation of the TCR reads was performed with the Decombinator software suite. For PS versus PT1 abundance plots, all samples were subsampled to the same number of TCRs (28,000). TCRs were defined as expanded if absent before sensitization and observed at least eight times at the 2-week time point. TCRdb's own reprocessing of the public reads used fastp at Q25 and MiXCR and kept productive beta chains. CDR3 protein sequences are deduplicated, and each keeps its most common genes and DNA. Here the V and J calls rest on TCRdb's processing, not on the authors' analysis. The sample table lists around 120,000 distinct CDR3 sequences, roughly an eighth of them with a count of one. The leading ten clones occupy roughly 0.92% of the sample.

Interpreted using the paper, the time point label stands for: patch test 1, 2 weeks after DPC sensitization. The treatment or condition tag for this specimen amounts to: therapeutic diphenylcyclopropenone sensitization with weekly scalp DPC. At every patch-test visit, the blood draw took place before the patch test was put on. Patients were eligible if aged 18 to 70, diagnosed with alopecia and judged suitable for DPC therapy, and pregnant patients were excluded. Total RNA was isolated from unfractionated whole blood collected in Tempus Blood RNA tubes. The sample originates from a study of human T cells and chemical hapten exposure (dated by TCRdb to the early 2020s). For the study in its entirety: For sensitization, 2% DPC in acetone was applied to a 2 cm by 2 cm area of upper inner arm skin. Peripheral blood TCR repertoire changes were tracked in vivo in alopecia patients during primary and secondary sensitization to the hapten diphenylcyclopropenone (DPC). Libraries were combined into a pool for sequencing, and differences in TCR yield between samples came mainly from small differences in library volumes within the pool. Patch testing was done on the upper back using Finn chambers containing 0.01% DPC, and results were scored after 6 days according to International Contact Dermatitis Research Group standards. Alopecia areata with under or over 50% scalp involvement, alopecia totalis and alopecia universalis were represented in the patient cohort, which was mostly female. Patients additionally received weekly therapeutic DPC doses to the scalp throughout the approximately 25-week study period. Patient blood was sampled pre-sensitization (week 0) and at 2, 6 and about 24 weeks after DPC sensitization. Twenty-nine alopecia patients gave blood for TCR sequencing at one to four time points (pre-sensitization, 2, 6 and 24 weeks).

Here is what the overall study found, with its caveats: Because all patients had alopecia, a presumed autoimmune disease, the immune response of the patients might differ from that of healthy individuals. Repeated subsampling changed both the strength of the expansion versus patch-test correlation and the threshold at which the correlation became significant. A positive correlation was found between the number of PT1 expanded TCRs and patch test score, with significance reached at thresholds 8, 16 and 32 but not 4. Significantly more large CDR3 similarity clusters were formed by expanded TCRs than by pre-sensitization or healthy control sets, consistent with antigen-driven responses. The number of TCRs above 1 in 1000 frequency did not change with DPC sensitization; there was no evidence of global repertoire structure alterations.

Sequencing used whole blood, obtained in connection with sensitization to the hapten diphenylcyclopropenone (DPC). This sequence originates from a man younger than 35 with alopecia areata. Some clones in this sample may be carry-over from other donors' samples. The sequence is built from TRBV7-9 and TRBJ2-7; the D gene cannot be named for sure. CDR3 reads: CASSIRAGRNEQYF. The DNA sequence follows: TGTGCCAGCAGCATCCGAGCCGGGCGAAACGAGCAGTACTTC. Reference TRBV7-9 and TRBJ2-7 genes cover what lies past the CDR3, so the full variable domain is DTGVSQNPRHKITKRGQNVTFRCDPISEHNRLYWYRQTLGQGPEFLTYFQNEAQLEKSRLLSDRFSAERPKGSFSTLEIQRTEQGDSAMYLCASSIRAGRNEQYFGPGTRLTVT.